This T cell receptor beta chain was sequenced in a study of T cells after posttransplantation cyclophosphamide. Clones were sequenced by immunoSEQ multiplex PCR, and TCRdb holds only the in-frame ones, with some missing. Among around 13,000 clones listed, over 80% were seen once. Study findings and constraints: Recipient CMV seropositivity and CMV reactivation strongly tracked TRB clonality. Donor-recipient repertoire similarity was low at 1-2 months, rising over year one.

The CDR3 has 15 residues. The germline V gene encodes CDR1 SGHAT and CDR2 FQNNGV. V lost 5 bases, J lost 7 bases, and 8 bases stayed unmatched. This clone was observed a handful of times. Antigen specificity is unknown. This receptor was identified in a man in his fifties in good health, CMV-negative, and a related stem cell transplant donor. The chain joins TRBV11-2 to TRBJ2-1; 10 bases match TRBD1. Specimen: memory CD4+ T cells sorted from PBMCs. The CDR3 DNA reads as TGTGCCAGCAGCCCTATCAGACAGGGGGCTAATGAGCAGTTCTTC. This gives the protein CASSPIRQGANEQFF.